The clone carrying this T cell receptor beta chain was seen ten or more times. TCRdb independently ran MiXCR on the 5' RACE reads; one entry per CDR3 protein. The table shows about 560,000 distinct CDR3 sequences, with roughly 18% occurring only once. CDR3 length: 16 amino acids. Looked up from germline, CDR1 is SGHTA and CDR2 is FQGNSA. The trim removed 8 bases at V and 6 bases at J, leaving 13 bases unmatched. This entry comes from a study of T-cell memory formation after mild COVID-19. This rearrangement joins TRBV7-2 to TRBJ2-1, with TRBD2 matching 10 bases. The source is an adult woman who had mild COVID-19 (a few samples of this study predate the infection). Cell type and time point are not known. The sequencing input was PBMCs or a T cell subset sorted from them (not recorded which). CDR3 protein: CASRPRAGGPSNEQFF. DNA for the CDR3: TGTGCCAGCCGCCCAAGAGCGGGAGGGCCAAGCAATGAGCAGTTCTTC.